The present TCR beta chain was sequenced within a study of blood T cell repertoires in COVID-19. The CDR3 covers 15 residues. Germline V CDR1 and CDR2: LGHDT, YNNKEL (reference sequence). The junction had 12 bases not matched to a gene; V was cut back by 6 bases and J by 6 bases. Here immunoSEQ multiplex PCR was the method, and the copy in TCRdb shows in-frame clones only, minus some. The table lists 370,000 or so clones, 70% to 90% of them singletons. The specimen sequenced was PBMCs or T cells enriched from blood (not recorded which). The sequence was obtained from a man aged 25-45 years who had recovered from COVID-19. V is TRBV3-1 (or the pseudogene TRBV3-2) and J is TRBJ1-1, with TRBD1 matching over 8 bases. This CDR3 is CASSRDRDRYSEAFF. CDR3 sequence (DNA): TGTGCCAGCAGTCGAGACCGGGACAGGTACTCTGAAGCTTTCTTT.